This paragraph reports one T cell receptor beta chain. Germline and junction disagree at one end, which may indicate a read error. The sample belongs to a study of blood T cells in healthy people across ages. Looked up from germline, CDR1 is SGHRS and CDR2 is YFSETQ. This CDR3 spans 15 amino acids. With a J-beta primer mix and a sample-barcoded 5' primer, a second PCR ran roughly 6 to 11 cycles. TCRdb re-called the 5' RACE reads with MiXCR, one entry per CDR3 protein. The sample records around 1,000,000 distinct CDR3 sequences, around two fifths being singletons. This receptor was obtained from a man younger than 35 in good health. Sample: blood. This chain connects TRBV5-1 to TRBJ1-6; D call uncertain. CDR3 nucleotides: TGCGCCAGCGCCCAGACCGTGAAAGATAATTCACCCCTCTACTTT. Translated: CASAQTVKDNSPLYF.